The source of this T cell receptor (beta chain) is a study of CD8+CD57+ T cells in acquired aplastic anemia. Study as a whole: Sorted CD4+ plus CD8+ cells gave DNA averaging approximately 3.2 ug. Regarding the study as a whole: Nearly 30 CD8+ CDR3 sequences were shared between patients and controls.

The use of genomic DNA as template underpinned the TCR beta VDJ and CDR3 profiling. One entry per CDR3 protein results from TCRdb running MiXCR on the reads. Among fewer than 250,000 distinct CDR3 sequences listed, approximately 45% were seen once. In the case of this clonotype: Its antigen is as yet unknown.

The CDR3 has 15 residues. Per the germline V gene, CDR1 is SGHTA and CDR2 is FQGNSA. V was clipped by 3 bases and J by 4 bases; unmatched bases: 9. Before being chosen for sequencing, patients had shown CD8+CD57+ cell expansion by flow cytometry. This TCR derives from a human donor with aplastic anemia. The chain recombines TRBV7-2 with TRBJ2-7, with 7 bases lining up with TRBD2. What was sequenced was sorted CD4+, CD8+, or CD8+CD57+ T cells (not recorded which) from PBMCs. The CDR3 DNA reads TGTGCCAGCAGCTTGGGCGGGGGACCGGGGTACGAGCAGTACTTC. Translated, it gives CASSLGGGPGYEQYF. The full variable domain, its missing parts supplied by reference TRBV7-2 and TRBJ2-7, is GAGVSQSPSNKVTEKGKDVELRCDPISGHTALYWYRQSLGQGLEFLIYFQGNSAPDKSGLPSDRFSAERTGGSVSTLTIQRTQQEDSAVYLCASSLGGGPGYEQYFGPGTRLTVT.